This TCR beta chain was recorded in a study of human CD8 memory T cell subsets (dated by TCRdb to about 2020). Study-wide context: To assess clonal relationships, the TCRbeta repertoires of stem-like (TSTEM), progenitor exhausted-like (TPEX) and effector memory CD8+ T cell subsets were compared. TCRbeta repertoires were obtained from TSTEM, TPEX and effector memory subsets contributed by each of several donors. Overall study outcomes, separate from this receptor: Based on Chao1 estimates, TSTEM subsets appeared to have greater repertoire diversity than TPEX subsets, which may reflect a broader range of specificities. Clonotypes were shared with effector memory cells by both stem-like subsets, but only minimal overlap was found between TSTEM and TPEX repertoires, suggesting distinct antigen spectra. Only TCRbeta chains were sequenced, and repertoire comparisons rested on a handful of donors tested with paired t-tests and Bonferroni correction. Similarly high normalized Shannon-Wiener diversity was shown by TSTEM and TPEX subsets, whereas comparatively lower diversity was seen in effector memory subsets.

Comment on this clonotype: Its antigen specificity is not known.

Sequenced on a NextSeq 550. A Human TCR Profiling Kit was used to prepare UMI-labeled 5' RACE TCRbeta libraries. Every TCRbeta library was prepared in parallel with an identical number of PCR cycles. The authors processed their data as follows. Each TCRbeta library contained between roughly 2,600 and 20,000 functional CDR3beta clonotypes. MIGEC 1.2.9 handled UMI extraction and consensus assembly, with a minimum of three reads required per UMI. In-frame CDR3beta repertoires were extracted with MiXCR 3.0.3. Each sample was downsampled to 42,000 randomly selected UMIs before diversity metrics were computed in VDJtools 1.2.1. For each sample pair, the repertoire overlap metrics D, R and F2 were calculated in VDJtools using the top 3,000 clones. Based on TCRdb reprocessing of the reads, there is one entry per CDR3 protein sequence, and DNA is missing. TCRdb's processing, not the authors', yielded these V and J calls. This sample's table lists 5,500 to 7,000 distinct CDR3 sequences. The top ten clonotypes cover about 21% of the sample.

Progenitor exhausted-like memory CD8+ T cells (TPEX) were defined as CCR7+ PD-1+ TIGIT+ early differentiated memory cells with dysfunctional, exhausted-like traits. Density gradient separation was used to isolate peripheral blood mononuclear cells from healthy donor buffy coats. In the study, negative magnetic separation with EasySep or MojoSort CD8+ T cell isolation kits was used to enrich total CD8+ T cells. For each subset, total RNA was extracted using an RNeasy Mini Kit from duplicate vials of about 150,000 sorted CD8+ T cells. PBMCs were used either fresh or after being cryopreserved in fetal bovine serum containing roughly 10% DMSO. CD8+ T cell subsets were sorted to purity by fluorescence-activated cell sorting on a FACSAria III. The specimen was CD8+ T cells from PBMCs. This receptor was identified in a human donor in good health.

The CDR3 protein: CATGVGNEQYF. The sequence joins TRBV15 to TRBJ2-7; TCRdb picks TRBD1, but there is no DNA to check that call. The germline V gene (reference sequence) provides CDR1 LNHNV and CDR2 YYDKDF. Taken from cysteine to phenylalanine, the CDR3 has 11 residues. The coding DNA is unavailable.